This T cell receptor beta chain comes out of a study of T cells in localized non-small cell lung cancer. Produced via immunoSEQ multiplex PCR; TCRdb's table is partial and in-frame only. In the table there are some 64,000 clones, around 90% of which are singletons. This clone was detected only a few times. Its antigen is not known. Study conclusions and caveats: Adjacent uninvolved lung had the highest clonality, suggesting focused antigen responses. In adjacent lung, a median roughly 53 of the top 100 tumor clones were found. Heterogeneity stays possible, as sequencing covered only one tumor region.

Germline CDR1 and CDR2: SGHKS and YYEKEE (reference sequence). V dropped 0 bases and J dropped 3; count of bases not matched to a gene: 3. The CDR3 covers 15 residues. V gene TRBV5-5 combines with J gene TRBJ2-3, with TRBD2 matching 8 bases. The receptor was derived from a woman between 40 and 69 years old with stage I lung adenocarcinoma. Sample: peripheral blood, taken before any cancer treatment. Here the CDR3 DNA reads TGTGCCAGCAGCTTGGTCGCTAGCGGGACAGATACGCAGTATTTT. The encoded protein is CASSLVASGTDTQYF.